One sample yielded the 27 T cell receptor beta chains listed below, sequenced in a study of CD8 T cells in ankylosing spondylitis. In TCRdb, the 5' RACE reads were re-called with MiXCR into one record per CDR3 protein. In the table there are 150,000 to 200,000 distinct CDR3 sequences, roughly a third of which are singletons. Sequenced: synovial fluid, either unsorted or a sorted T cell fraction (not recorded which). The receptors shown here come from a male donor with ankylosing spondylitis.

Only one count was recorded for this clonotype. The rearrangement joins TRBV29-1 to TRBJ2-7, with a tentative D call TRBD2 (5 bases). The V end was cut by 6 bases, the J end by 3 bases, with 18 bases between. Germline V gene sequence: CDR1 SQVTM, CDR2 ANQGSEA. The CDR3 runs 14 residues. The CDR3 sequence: CSVMVGAGGYEQYF. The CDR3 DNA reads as TGCAGCGTGATGGTCGGTGCGGGCGGCTACGAGCAGTACTTC.

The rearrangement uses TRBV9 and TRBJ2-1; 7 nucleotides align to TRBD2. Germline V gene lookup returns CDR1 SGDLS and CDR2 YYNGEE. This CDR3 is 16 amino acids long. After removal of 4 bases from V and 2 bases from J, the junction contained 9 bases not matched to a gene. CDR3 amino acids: CASSRSLGGAYNEQFF. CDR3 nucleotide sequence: TGTGCCAGCAGCCGATCGTTGGGGGGGGCCTACAATGAGCAGTTCTTC.

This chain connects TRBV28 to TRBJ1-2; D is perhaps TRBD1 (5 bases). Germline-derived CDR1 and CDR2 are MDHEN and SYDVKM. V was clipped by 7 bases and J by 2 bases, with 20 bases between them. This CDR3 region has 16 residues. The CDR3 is CASTQRRGDLNYGYTF. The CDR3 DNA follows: TGTGCCAGCACCCAACGGCGGGGGGACCTCAACTATGGCTACACCTTC.

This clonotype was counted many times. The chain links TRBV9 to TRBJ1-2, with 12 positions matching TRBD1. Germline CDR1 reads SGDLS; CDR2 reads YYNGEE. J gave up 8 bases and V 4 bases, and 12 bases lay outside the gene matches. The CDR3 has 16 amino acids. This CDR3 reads CASSRDRGRKGGGYTF. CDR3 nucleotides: TGTGCCAGCAGCCGGGACAGGGGGCGAAAGGGCGGAGGCTACACCTTC.

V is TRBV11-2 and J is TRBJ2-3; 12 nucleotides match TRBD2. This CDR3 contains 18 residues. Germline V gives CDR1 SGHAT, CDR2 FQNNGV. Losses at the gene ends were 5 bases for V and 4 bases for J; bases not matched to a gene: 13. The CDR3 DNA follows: TGTGCCAGCAGCCCCACCAAACTAGCGGGAGGAGGAGCAGATACGCAGTATTTT. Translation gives CASSPTKLAGGGADTQYF.

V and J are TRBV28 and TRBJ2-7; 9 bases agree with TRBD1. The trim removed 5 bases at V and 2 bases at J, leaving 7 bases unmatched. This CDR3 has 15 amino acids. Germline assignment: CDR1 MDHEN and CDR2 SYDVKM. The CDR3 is CASSPTGTGPYEQYF. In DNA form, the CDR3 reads TGTGCCAGCAGTCCGACCGGGACAGGGCCCTACGAGCAGTACTTC.

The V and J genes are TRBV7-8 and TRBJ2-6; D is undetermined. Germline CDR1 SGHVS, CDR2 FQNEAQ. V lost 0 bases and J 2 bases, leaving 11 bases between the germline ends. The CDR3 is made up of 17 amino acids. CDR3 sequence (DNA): TGTGCCAGCAGCTTAGCTCAGGTCTTCGCTGGGGCCAACGTCCTGACTTTC. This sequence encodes CASSLAQVFAGANVLTF.

The DNA of the CDR3 is TGCAGTGCCCCTGAGGGCGCGAGCTATGGCTACACCTTC. Its protein product is CSAPEGASYGYTF. The V gene is TRBV20-1, the J gene TRBJ1-2, with no clear D. Looked up from germline, CDR1 is DFQATT and CDR2 is SNEGSKA (reference sequence). The CDR3 contains 13 residues. The V gene lost 6 bases and the J gene lost 4 bases, with 15 bases spanning the gap.

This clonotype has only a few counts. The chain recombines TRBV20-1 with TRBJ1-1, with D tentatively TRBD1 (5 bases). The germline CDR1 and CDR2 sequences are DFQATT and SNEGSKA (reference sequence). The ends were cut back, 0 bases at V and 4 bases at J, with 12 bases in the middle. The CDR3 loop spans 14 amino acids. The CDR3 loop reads CSARDPGGSTEAFF. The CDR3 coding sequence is TGCAGTGCTAGAGATCCCGGGGGGTCCACTGAAGCTTTCTTT.

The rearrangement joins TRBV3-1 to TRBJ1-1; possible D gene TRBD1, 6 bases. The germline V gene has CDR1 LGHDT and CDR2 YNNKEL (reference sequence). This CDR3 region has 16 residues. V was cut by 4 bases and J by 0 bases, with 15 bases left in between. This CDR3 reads CASSLGGGQLNTEAFF. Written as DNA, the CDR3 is TGTGCCAGCAGCCTTGGGGGGGGGCAGCTGAACACTGAAGCTTTCTTT. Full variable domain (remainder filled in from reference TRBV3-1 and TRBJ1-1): DTAVSQTPKYLVTQMGNDKSIKCEQNLGHDTMYWYKQDSKKFLKIMFSYNNKELIINETVPNRFSPKSPDKAHLNLHINSLELGDSAVYFCASSLGGGQLNTEAFFGQGTRLTVV.

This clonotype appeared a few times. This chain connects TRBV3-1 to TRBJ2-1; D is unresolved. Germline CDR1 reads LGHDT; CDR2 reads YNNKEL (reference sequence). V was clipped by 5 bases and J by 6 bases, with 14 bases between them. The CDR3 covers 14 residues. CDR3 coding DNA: TGTGCCAGCAGCTCACCTCAGGAACCCAATGAGCAGTTCTTC. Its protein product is CASSSPQEPNEQFF.

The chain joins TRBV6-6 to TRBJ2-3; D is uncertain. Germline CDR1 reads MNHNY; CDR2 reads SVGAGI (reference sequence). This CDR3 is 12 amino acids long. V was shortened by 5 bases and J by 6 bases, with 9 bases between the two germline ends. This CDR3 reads CASSLDRDTQYF. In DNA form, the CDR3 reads TGTGCCAGCAGTCTAGACCGTGATACGCAGTATTTT.

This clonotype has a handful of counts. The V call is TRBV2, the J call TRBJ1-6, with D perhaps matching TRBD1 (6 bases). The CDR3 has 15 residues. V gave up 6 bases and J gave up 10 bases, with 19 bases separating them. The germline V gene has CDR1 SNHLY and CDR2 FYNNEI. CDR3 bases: TGTGCCAGCAGGAACCCGACAGGTTTTAACTCACCCCTCCACTTT. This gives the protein CASRNPTGFNSPLHF. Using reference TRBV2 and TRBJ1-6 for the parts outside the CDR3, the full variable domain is EPEVTQTPSHQVTQMGQEVILRCVPISNHLYFYWYRQILGQKVEFLVSFYNNEISEKSEIFDDQFSVERPDGSNFTLKIRSTKLEDSAMYFCASRNPTGFNSPLHFGNGTRLTVT.

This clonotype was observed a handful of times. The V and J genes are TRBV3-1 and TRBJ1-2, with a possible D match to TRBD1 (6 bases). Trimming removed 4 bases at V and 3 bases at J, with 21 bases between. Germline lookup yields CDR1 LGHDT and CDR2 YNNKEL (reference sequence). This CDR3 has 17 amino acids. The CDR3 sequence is CASSPQRSLRGHYGYTF. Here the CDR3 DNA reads TGTGCCAGCAGCCCCCAGAGGTCACTCAGGGGCCACTATGGCTACACCTTC.

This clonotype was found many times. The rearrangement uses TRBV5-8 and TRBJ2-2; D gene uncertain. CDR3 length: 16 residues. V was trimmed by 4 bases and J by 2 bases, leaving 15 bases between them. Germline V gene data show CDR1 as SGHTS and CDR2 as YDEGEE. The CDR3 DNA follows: TGTGCCAGCAGCGCCTCCTATGGCCGCAACACCGGGGAGCTGTTTTTT. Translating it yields CASSASYGRNTGELFF. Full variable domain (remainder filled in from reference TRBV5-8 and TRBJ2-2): EAGVTQSPTHLIKTRGQQATLRCSPISGHTSVYWYQQALGLGLQFLLWYDEGEERNRGNFPPRFSGRQFPNYSSELNVNALELEDSALYLCASSASYGRNTGELFFGEGSRLTVL.

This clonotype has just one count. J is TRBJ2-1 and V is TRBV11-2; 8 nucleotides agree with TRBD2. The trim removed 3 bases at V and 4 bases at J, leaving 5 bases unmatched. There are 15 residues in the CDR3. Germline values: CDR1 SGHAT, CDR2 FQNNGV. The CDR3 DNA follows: TGTGCCAGCAGCTTCCCCTTAGCGGGGTACAATGAGCAGTTCTTC. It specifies CASSFPLAGYNEQFF.

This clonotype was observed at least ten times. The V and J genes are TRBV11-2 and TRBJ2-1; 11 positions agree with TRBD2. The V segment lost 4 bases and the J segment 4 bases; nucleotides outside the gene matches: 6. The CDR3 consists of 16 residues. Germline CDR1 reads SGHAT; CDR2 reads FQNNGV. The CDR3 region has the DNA TGTGCCAGCAGCTCGAAGACTAGCGGGAATTACAATGAGCAGTTCTTC. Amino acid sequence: CASSSKTSGNYNEQFF.

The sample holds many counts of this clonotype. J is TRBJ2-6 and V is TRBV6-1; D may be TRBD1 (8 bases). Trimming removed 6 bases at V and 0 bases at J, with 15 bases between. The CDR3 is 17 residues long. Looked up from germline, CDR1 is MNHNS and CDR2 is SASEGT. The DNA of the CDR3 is TGTGCCAGCAGGCGGGGGACAGGAGACTCTGGGGCCAACGTCCTGACTTTC. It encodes CASRRGTGDSGANVLTF.

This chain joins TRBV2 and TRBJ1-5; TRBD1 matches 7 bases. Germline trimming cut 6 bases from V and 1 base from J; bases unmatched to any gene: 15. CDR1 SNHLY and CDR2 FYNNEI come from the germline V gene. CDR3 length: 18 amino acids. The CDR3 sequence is CASRGAGDRLRSNQPQHF. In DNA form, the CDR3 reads TGTGCCAGCAGGGGGGCCGGGGACAGACTGAGGAGCAATCAGCCCCAGCATTTT.

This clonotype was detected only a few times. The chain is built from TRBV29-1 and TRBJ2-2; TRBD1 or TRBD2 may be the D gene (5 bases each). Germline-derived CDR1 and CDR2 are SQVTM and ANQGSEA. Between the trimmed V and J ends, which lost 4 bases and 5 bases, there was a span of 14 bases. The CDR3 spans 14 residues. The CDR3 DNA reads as TGCAGCGTTGGTCTTGGGACGGCGACCGGGGAGCTGTTTTTT. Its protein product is CSVGLGTATGELFF.

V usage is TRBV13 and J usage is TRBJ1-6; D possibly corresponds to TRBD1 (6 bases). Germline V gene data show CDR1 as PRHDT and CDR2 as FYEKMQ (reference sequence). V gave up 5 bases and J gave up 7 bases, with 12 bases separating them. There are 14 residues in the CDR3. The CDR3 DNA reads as TGTGCCAGCAGCCCCGGGACATTCAATTCACCCCTCCACTTT. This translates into CASSPGTFNSPLHF.

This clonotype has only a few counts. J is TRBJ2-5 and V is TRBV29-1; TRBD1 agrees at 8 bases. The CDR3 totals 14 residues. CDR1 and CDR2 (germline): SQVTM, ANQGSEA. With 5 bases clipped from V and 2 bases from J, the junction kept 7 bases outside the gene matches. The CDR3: CSVYSRGRQETQYF. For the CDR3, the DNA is TGCAGCGTTTATTCCAGGGGGCGGCAAGAGACCCAGTACTTC.

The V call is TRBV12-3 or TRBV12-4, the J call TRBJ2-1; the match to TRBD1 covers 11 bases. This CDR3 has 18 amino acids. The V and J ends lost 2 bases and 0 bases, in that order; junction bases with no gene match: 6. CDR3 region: CASSLRDRGSPSYNEQFF. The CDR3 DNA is TGTGCCAGCAGTTTAAGGGACAGGGGGTCTCCCTCCTACAATGAGCAGTTCTTC.

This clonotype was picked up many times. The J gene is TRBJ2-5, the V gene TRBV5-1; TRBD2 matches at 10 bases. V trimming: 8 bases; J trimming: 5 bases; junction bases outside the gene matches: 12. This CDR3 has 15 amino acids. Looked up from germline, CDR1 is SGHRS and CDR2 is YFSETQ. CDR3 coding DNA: TGCGCCAGTAGGCCTAGCGGGAGTTCATGGGAGACCCAGTACTTC. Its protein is CASRPSGSSWETQYF.

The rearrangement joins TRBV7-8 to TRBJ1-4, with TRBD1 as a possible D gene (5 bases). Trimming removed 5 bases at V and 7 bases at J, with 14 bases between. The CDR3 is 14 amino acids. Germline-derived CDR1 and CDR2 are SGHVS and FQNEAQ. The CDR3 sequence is CASSEQGGSEKLFF. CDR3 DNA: TGTGCCAGCAGCGAGCAGGGAGGAAGTGAAAAACTGTTTTTT.

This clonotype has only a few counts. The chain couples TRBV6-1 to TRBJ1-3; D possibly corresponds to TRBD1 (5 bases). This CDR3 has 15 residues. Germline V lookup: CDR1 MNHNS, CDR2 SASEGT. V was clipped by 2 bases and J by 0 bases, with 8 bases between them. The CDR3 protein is CASSEHGGSGNTIYF. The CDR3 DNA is TGTGCCAGCAGTGAACACGGGGGCTCTGGAAACACCATATATTTT.

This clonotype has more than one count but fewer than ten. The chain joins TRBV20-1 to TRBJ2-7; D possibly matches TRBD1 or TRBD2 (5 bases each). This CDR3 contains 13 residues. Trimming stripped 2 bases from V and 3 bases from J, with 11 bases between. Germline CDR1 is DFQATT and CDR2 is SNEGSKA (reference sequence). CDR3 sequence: CSARYGTLYEQYF. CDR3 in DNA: TGCAGTGCTAGATACGGGACCCTCTACGAGCAGTACTTC.